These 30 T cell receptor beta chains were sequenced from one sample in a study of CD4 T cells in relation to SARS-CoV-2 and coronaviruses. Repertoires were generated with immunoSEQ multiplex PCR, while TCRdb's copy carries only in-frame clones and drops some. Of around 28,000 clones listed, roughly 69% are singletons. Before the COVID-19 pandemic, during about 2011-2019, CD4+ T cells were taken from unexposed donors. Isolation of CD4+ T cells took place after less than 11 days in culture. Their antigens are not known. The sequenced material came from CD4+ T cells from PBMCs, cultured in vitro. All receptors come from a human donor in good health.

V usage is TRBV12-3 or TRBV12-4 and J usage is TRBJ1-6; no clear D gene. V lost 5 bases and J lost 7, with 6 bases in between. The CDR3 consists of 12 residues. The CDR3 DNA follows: TGTGCCAGCAGTCAAATAAATTCACCCCTCCACTTT. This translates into CASSQINSPLHF.

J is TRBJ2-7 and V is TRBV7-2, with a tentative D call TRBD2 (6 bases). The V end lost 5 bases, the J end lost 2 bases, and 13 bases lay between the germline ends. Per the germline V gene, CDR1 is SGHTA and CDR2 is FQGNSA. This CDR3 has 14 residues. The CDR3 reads CASSAGRGAYEQYF. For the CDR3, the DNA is TGTGCCAGCAGCGCGGGGCGAGGCGCCTACGAGCAGTACTTC.

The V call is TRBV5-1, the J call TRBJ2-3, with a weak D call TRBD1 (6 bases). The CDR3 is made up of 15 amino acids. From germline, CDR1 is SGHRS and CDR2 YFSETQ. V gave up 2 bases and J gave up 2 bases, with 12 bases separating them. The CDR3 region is CASSLSGDLTDTQYF. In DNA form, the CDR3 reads TGCGCCAGCAGCTTATCAGGGGACCTCACAGATACGCAGTATTTT.

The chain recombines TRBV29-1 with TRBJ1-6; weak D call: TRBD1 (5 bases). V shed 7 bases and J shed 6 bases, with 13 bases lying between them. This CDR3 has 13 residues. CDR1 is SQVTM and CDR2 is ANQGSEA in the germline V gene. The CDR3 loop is CSAINGANSPLHF. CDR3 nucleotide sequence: TGCAGCGCGATAAACGGGGCTAATTCACCCCTCCACTTT.

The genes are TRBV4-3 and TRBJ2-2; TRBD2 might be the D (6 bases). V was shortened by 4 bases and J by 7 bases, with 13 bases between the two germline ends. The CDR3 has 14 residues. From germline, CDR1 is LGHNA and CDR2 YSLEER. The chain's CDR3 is CASSLEGLNGELFF. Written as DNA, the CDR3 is TGCGCCAGCAGCCTAGAGGGACTTAACGGGGAGCTGTTTTTT.

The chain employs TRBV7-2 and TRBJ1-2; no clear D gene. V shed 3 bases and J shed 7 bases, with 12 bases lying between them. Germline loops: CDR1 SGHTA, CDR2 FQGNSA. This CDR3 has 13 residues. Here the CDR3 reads CASSFQPEGGYTF. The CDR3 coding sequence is TGTGCCAGCAGCTTCCAGCCGGAGGGTGGCTACACCTTC.

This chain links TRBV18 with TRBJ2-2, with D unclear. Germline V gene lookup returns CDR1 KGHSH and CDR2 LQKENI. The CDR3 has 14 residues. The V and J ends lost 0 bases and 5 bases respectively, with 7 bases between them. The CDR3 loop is CASSPPRHTGELFF. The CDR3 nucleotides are TGTGCCAGCTCACCACCCAGGCATACCGGGGAGCTGTTTTTT.

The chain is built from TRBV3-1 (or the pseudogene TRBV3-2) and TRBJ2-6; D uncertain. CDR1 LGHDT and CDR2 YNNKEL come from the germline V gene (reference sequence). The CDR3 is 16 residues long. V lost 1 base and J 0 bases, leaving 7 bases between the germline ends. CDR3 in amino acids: CASSQGRSSGANVLTF. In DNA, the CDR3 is TGTGCCAGCAGCCAAGGTAGAAGCTCTGGGGCCAACGTCCTGACTTTC.

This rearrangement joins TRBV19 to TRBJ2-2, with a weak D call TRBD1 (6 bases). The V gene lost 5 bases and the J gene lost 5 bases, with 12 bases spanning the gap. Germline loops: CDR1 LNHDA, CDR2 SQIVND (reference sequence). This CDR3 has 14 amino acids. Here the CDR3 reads CASSVTGGTGELFF. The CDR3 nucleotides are TGTGCCAGTAGTGTGACAGGTGGAACCGGGGAGCTGTTTTTT.

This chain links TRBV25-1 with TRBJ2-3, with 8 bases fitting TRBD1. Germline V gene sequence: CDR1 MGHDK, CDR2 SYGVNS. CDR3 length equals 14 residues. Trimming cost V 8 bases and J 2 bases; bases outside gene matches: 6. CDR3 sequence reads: CASDPGQVTDTQYF. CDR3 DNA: TGTGCCAGCGACCCGGGACAGGTCACAGATACGCAGTATTTT. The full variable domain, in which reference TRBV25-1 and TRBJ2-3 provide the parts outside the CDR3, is EADIYQTPRYLVIGTGKKITLECSQTMGHDKMYWYQQDPGMELHLIHYSYGVNSTEKGDLSSESTVSRIRTEHFPLTLESARPSHTSQYLCASDPGQVTDTQYFGPGTRLTVL.

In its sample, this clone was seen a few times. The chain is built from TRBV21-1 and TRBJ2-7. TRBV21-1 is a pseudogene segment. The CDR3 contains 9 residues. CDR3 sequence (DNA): TGTGCCGGCGCACACGAGCAGTACTTC. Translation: CAGAHEQYF.

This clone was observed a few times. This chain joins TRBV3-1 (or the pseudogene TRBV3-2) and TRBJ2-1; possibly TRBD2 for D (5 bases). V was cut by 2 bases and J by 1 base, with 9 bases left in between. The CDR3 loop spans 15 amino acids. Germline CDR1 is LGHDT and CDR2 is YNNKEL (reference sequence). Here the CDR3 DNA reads TGTGCCAGCAGCCAAACCGGGATTTCCTACAATGAGCAGTTCTTC. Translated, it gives CASSQTGISYNEQFF.

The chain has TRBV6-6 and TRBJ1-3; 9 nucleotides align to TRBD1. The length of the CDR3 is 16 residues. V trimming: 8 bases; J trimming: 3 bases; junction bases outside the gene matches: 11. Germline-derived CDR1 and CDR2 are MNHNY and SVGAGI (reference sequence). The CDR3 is CASGTLQGAGGNTIYF. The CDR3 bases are TGTGCCAGCGGGACCTTACAGGGGGCGGGTGGAAACACCATATATTTT.

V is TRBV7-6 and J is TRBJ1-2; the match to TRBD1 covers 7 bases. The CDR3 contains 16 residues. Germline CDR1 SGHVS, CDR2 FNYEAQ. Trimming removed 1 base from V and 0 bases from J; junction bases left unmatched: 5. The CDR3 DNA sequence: TGTGCCAGCAGCTTAGGAAGGACAGGCCCTAACTATGGCTACACCTTC. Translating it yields CASSLGRTGPNYGYTF.

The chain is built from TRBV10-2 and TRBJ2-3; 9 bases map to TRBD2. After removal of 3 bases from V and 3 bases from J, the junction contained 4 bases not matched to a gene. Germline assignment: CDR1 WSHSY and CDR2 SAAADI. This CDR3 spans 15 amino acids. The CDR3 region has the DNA TGCGCCAGCAGTGACAGCGGGGGGTCAACAGATACGCAGTATTTT. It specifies CASSDSGGSTDTQYF.

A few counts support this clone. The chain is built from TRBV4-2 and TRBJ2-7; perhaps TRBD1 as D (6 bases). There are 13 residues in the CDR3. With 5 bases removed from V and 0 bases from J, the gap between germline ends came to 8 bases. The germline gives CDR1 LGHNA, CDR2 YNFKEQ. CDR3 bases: TGTGCCAGCAGCTCGGACAGCTCCTACGAGCAGTACTTC. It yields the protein CASSSDSSYEQYF.

CDR3 nucleotide sequence: TGTGCCTGGAGTGGGTCCTACGAGCAGTACTTC. It encodes CAWSGSYEQYF. The chain uses TRBV30 and TRBJ2-7; D remains unclear. CDR3 length: 11 residues. Trimming pared 1 base from V and 1 base from J, leaving 2 bases between. Looked up from germline, CDR1 is GTSNPN and CDR2 is SVGIG (reference sequence).

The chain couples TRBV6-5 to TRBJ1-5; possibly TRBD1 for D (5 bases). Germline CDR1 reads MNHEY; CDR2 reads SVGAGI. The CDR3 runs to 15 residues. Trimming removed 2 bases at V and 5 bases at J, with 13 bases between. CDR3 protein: CASSYTGRWDQPQHF. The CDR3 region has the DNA TGTGCCAGCAGTTACACGGGGCGTTGGGATCAGCCCCAGCATTTT.

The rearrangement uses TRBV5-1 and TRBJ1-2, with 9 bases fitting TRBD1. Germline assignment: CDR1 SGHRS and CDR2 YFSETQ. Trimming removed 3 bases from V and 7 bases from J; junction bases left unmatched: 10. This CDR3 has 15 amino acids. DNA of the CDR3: TGCGCCAGCAGCTACGGGACAGGGCCGAGGAGTGGCTACACCTTC. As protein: CASSYGTGPRSGYTF.

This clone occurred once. In DNA form, the CDR3 reads TGTGCCAGCAGCCCAAGTGGGGACTTTTTAACGGGTTTCTTT. It translates to CASSPSGDFLTGFF. This chain links TRBV7-9 with TRBJ1-1; weak D call: TRBD1 (5 bases). V was cut by 5 bases and J by 13 bases, with 23 bases left in between. Germline-derived CDR1 and CDR2 are SEHNR and FQNEAQ (reference sequence). The CDR3 length is 14 residues. The variable domain in full, completed from reference TRBV7-9 and TRBJ1-1, reads DTGVSQNPRHKITKRGQNVTFRCDPISEHNRLYWYRQTLGQGPEFLTYFQNEAQLEKSRLLSDRFSAERPKGSFSTLEIQRTEQGDSAMYLCASSPSGDFLTGFFGQGTRLTVV.

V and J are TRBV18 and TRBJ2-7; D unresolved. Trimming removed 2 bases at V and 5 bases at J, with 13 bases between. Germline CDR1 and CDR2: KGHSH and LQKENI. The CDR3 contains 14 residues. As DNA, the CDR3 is TGTGCCAGCTCACCAGCCTGGGATTCCCACGAGCAGTACTTC. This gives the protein CASSPAWDSHEQYF.

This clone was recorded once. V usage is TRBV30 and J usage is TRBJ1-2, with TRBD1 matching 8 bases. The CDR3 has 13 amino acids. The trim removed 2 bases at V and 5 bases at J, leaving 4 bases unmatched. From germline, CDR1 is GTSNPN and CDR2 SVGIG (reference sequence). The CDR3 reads CAWSRDRTYGYTF. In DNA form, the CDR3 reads TGTGCCTGGAGTAGGGACAGGACTTATGGCTACACCTTC.

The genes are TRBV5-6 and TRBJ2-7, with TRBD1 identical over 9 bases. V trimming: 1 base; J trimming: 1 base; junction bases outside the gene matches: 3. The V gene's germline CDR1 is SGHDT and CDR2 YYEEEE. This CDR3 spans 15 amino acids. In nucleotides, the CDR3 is TGTGCCAGCAGCTTGTTGGGACAGGGTTCCTACGAGCAGTACTTC. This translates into CASSLLGQGSYEQYF.

In DNA form, the CDR3 reads TGTGCCAGCAGCTTAACTAGCGGGAAAGGCGAAGATACGCAGTATTTT. Translation: CASSLTSGKGEDTQYF. The gene calls are TRBV7-2 and TRBJ2-3; 10 bases are shared with TRBD2. After removal of 2 bases from V and 5 bases from J, the junction contained 7 bases not matched to a gene. The CDR3 consists of 16 residues. Germline CDR1 is SGHTA and CDR2 is FQGNSA. Supplemented by reference TRBV7-2 and TRBJ2-3, the full variable domain reads GAGVSQSPSNKVTEKGKDVELRCDPISGHTALYWYRQSLGQGLEFLIYFQGNSAPDKSGLPSDRFSAERTGGSVSTLTIQRTQQEDSAVYLCASSLTSGKGEDTQYFGPGTRLTVL.

Here the CDR3 DNA reads TGCGCCAGCAGCCTTCGGACTAGCGGGAGGGTCAGCTCCTACAATGAGCAGTTCTTC. Its translation: CASSLRTSGRVSSYNEQFF. This chain joins TRBV5-1 and TRBJ2-1, with 15 bases lining up with TRBD2. The CDR3 covers 19 residues. V gave up 4 bases and J gave up 0 bases; unmatched junction bases: 8. The germline gives CDR1 SGHRS, CDR2 YFSETQ.

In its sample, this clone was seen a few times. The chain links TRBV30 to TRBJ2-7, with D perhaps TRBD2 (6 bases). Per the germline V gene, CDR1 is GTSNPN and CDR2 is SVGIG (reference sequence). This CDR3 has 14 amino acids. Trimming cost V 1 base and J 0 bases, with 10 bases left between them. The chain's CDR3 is CAWSEGGISYEQYF. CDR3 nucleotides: TGTGCCTGGAGTGAGGGCGGGATCTCCTACGAGCAGTACTTC. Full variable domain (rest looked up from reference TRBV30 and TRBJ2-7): SQTIHQWPATLVQPVGSPLSLECTVEGTSNPNLYWYRQAAGRGLQLLFYSVGIGQISSEVPQNLSASRPQDRQFILSSKKLLLSDSGFYLCAWSEGGISYEQYFGPGTRLTVT.

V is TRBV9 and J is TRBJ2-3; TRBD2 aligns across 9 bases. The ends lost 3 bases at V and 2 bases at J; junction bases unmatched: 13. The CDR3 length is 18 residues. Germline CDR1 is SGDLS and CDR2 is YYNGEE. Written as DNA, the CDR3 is TGTGCCAGCAGCGCCAACTTGGGCGGGGGGGTCCTCACAGATACGCAGTATTTT. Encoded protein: CASSANLGGGVLTDTQYF.

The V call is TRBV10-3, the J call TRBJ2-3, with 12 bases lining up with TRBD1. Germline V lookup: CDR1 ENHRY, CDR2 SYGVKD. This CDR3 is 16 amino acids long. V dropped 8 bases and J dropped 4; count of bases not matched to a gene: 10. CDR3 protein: CAIGTPGQGASDTQYF. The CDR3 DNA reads TGTGCCATCGGGACCCCGGGACAGGGGGCATCAGATACGCAGTATTTT.

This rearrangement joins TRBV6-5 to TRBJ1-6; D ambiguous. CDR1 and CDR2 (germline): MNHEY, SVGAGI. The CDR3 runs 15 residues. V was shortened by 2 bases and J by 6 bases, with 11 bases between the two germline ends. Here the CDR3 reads CASSYGQQLNSPLHF. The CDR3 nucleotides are TGTGCCAGCAGTTACGGGCAACAACTTAATTCACCCCTCCACTTT.

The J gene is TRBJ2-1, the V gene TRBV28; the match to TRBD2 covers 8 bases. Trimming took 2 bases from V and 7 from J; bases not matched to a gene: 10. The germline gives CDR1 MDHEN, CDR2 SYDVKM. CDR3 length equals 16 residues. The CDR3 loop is CASSLLASGLKNEQFF. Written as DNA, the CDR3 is TGTGCCAGCAGTTTACTGGCTAGCGGGTTGAAAAATGAGCAGTTCTTC.